One and the same sample provided the 18 T cell receptor beta chains below, sequenced in a study of cytomegalovirus exposure and HLA in healthy donors. Vbeta (60) and Jbeta (13) primers were used in the PCR. TCRdb's copy holds only in-frame clones and misses some; the assay was immunoSEQ multiplex PCR. The sample lists some 77,000 clones, 70% to 85% occurring once. Sequenced input: PBMCs. All receptors derive from a man aged 30 to 39 in good health and CMV-seronegative.

V is TRBV10-3 and J is TRBJ1-4, with no clear D. V was trimmed by 6 bases and J by 8 bases, leaving 13 bases between them. The CDR3 sequence is 13 residues long. Germline V gene data show CDR1 as ENHRY and CDR2 as SYGVKD. The CDR3 DNA is TGTGCCATCAGCTTGAGGGAGGGCGAAAAACTGTTTTTT. Its translation is CAISLREGEKLFF.

The CDR3 loop reads CSVEDSAASSYEQYF. The DNA of the CDR3 is TGCAGCGTTGAAGATAGCGCGGCCAGCTCCTACGAGCAGTACTTC. The rearrangement links TRBV29-1 to TRBJ2-5; possible D gene TRBD2, 5 bases. The J call is doubtful: the DNA matches TRBJ2-7 better. The CDR3 has 15 amino acids. Germline V gives CDR1 SQVTM, CDR2 ANQGSEA.

Remarks on this clone: The junction differs from germline at one of its ends, possibly a read error. The chain joins TRBV7-9 to TRBJ1-4, with D maybe TRBD1 (6 bases). Looked up from germline, CDR1 is SEHNR and CDR2 is FQNEAQ (reference sequence). The CDR3 totals 12 residues. The CDR3 DNA follows: TGTTCCAGCCAACAGGGCCCCGAAAAACTGTTTTTT. Residues: CSSQQGPEKLFF.

The genes are TRBV14 and TRBJ1-1; 9 nucleotides match TRBD1. Trimming cost V 2 bases and J 11 bases; bases outside gene matches: 9. The germline CDR1 and CDR2 sequences are SGHDN and FVKESK. The CDR3 has 14 residues. For the CDR3, the DNA is TGTGCCAGCAGCCAAACCGGGACAGGGTCGTGGGCTTTCTTT. Translation: CASSQTGTGSWAFF.

In DNA, the CDR3 is TGTGCCTGGAGTGGGACTAGCGGGGCAAGATCCTACGAGCAGTACTTC. Protein sequence: CAWSGTSGARSYEQYF. The gene calls are TRBV30 and TRBJ2-7; 12 bases match TRBD2. Germline CDR1 reads GTSNPN; CDR2 reads SVGIG (reference sequence). The CDR3 extends over 16 amino acids. With V trimmed by 1 base and J by 1 base, 5 bases remained unmatched. The variable domain in full, with the rest retrieved from reference TRBV30 and TRBJ2-7, is SQTIHQWPATLVQPVGSPLSLECTVEGTSNPNLYWYRQAAGRGLQLLFYSVGIGQISSEVPQNLSASRPQDRQFILSSKKLLLSDSGFYLCAWSGTSGARSYEQYFGPGTRLTVT.

The CDR3 region has the DNA TGCGCCAGCACCCCGGTACCGGGGGAGGAGACCGGGGAGCTGTTTTTT. The encoded protein is CASTPVPGEETGELFF. The chain has TRBV4-3 and TRBJ2-2, with a tentative D call TRBD2 (6 bases). V was trimmed by 7 bases and J by 5 bases, leaving 20 bases between them. Germline CDR1 is LGHNA and CDR2 is YSLEER. This CDR3 has 16 residues.

The V gene is TRBV7-6, the J gene TRBJ2-2; TRBD2 matches 9 bases. From germline, CDR1 is SGHVS and CDR2 FNYEAQ. V was clipped by 0 bases and J by 6 bases; unmatched bases: 8. The CDR3 runs to 17 residues. The CDR3 spells CASSLAHSGSGAGELFF. In nucleotides, the CDR3 is TGTGCCAGCAGCTTAGCACATAGCGGGAGTGGTGCCGGGGAGCTGTTTTTT.

The chain carries TRBV6-1 and TRBJ1-3; TRBD1 matches 7 bases. After removal of 9 bases from V and 0 bases from J, the junction contained 8 bases not matched to a gene. Germline V CDR1 and CDR2: MNHNS, SASEGT. The length of the CDR3 is 15 residues. The CDR3 coding sequence is TGTGCCAGTAGGACAGGCCTCTACTCTGGAAACACCATATATTTT. Protein product: CASRTGLYSGNTIYF.

The CDR3 region is CASRLAGIRGEQYF. In nucleotides, the CDR3 is TGTGCCTCCCGACTAGCGGGAATACGGGGTGAGCAGTACTTC. The chain recombines TRBV6-5 with TRBJ2-7, with 11 bases aligning to TRBD2. Germline assignment: CDR1 MNHEY and CDR2 SVGAGI. Germline trimming cut 11 bases from V and 7 bases from J; bases unmatched to any gene: 13. The CDR3 totals 14 residues.

This clone came up a few times. This chain uses TRBV6-1 with TRBJ2-3; the match to TRBD2 covers 10 bases. CDR3 size: 14 residues. Germline assignment: CDR1 MNHNS and CDR2 SASEGT. The junction had 5 bases not matched to a gene; V was cut back by 9 bases and J by 2 bases. The CDR3 sequence: CARGTSEDTDTQYF. The DNA of the CDR3 is TGTGCCAGGGGGACTAGCGAGGACACAGATACGCAGTATTTT.

J is TRBJ1-6 and V is TRBV2; 9 positions match TRBD1. Germline trimming cut 3 bases from V and 4 bases from J; bases unmatched to any gene: 1. The CDR3 loop spans 15 amino acids. Germline CDR1 SNHLY, CDR2 FYNNEI. This CDR3 is CASSEDRGYNSPLHF. The CDR3 DNA reads TGTGCCAGCAGTGAGGACAGGGGTTATAATTCACCCCTCCACTTT.

A remark on this clone: This CDR3 is also generated by other DNA sequences in the sample. The chain carries TRBV7-9 and TRBJ2-7, with 8 bases aligning to TRBD2. J lost 4 bases, V lost 5 bases, and 10 bases had no gene match. Looked up from germline, CDR1 is SEHNR and CDR2 is FQNEAQ (reference sequence). The length of the CDR3 is 15 residues. This CDR3 reads CASSAGTSDIYEQYF. Here the CDR3 DNA reads TGTGCCAGCAGCGCCGGGACTAGTGATATTTACGAGCAGTACTTC. Full variable domain (rest looked up from reference TRBV7-9 and TRBJ2-7): DTGVSQNPRHKITKRGQNVTFRCDPISEHNRLYWYRQTLGQGPEFLTYFQNEAQLEKSRLLSDRFSAERPKGSFSTLEIQRTEQGDSAMYLCASSAGTSDIYEQYFGPGTRLTVT.

This chain uses TRBV11-2 with TRBJ1-2, with 8 positions matching TRBD1. From germline, CDR1 is SGHAT and CDR2 FQNNGV. V dropped 4 bases and J dropped 4; count of bases not matched to a gene: 2. The CDR3 runs to 13 residues. In nucleotides, the CDR3 is TGTGCCAGCAGCTCAGACAGGGGCTATGGCTACACCTTC. Encoded protein: CASSSDRGYGYTF.

The CDR3 nucleotides are TGTGCCAGCAGCTTAGATCGGCAGGGAGGAGAGACCCAGTACTTC. Residues: CASSLDRQGGETQYF. The V call is TRBV11-2, the J call TRBJ2-5; D may be TRBD2 (6 bases). Trimming cost V 0 bases and J 4 bases, with 12 bases left between them. From germline, CDR1 is SGHAT and CDR2 FQNNGV. The CDR3 runs to 15 residues.

The chain joins TRBV19 to TRBJ1-5; D is undetermined. This CDR3 contains 12 residues. Deletions cut 10 bases from V and 2 bases from J, with 9 bases between. Germline V lookup: CDR1 LNHDA, CDR2 SQIVND (reference sequence). The CDR3 loop reads CAIPGGNQPQHF. In nucleotides, the CDR3 is TGTGCCATCCCGGGAGGCAATCAGCCCCAGCATTTT.

The V and J genes are TRBV29-1 and TRBJ2-2; no definite D call. V dropped 4 bases and J dropped 3 bases, with 3 bases sitting between them. Germline loops: CDR1 SQVTM, CDR2 ANQGSEA. CDR3 size: 11 residues. The CDR3 spells CSVGDTGELFF. As DNA, the CDR3 is TGCAGCGTTGGAGACACCGGGGAGCTGTTTTTT.

The chain uses TRBV7-2 and TRBJ1-2; the match to TRBD1 covers 7 bases. Germline V CDR1 and CDR2: SGHTA, FQGNSA. The CDR3 is 14 amino acids. J gave up 4 bases and V 2 bases, and 4 bases lay outside the gene matches. CDR3 DNA sequence: TGTGCCAGCAGCTTAAACAGGGGCAGCTATGGCTACACCTTC. Translated: CASSLNRGSYGYTF.

The chain has TRBV18 and TRBJ1-2; 8 positions agree with TRBD1. The CDR3 has 16 residues. J gave up 7 bases and V 2 bases, and 12 bases lay outside the gene matches. The germline gives CDR1 KGHSH, CDR2 LQKENI. The CDR3, as DNA: TGTGCCAGCTCACCAGGACAGGGATCTCTCTTGGGTGGCTACACCTTC. It codes for CASSPGQGSLLGGYTF. The entire variable domain, with the rest obtained from reference TRBV18 and TRBJ1-2, is as follows: NAGVMQNPRHLVRRRGQEARLRCSPMKGHSHVYWYRQLPEEGLKFMVYLQKENIIDESGMPKERFSAEFPKEGPSILRIQQVVRGDSAAYFCASSPGQGSLLGGYTFGSGTRLTVV.